Following are 14 T cell receptor beta chains from one sample sequenced in a study of CD8+ T cells in alopecia areata (dated by TCRdb to 2016 to 2019). The library was built by means of the immunoSEQ multiplex PCR assay. RNA was extracted from all samples and reverse transcribed into cDNA, which served as template for TCR sequencing. In its TCRdb copy, this immuneACCESS table keeps in-frame sequences only and misses some clones. Where compared with another copy, unresolved V genes explain less than half of these, and the others have no known cause. For this sample the table gives approximately 98,000 clones, of which approximately 59% were detected only once. In total, the top ten clones hold around 20% of the sample. Sample: CD8+ T cells sorted from blood. These receptors were obtained from a human donor in good health.

The chain recombines TRBV6-5 with TRBJ2-2; the D gene could be TRBD1 or TRBD2 (5 bases each). CDR3 length equals 15 residues. Between the trimmed V and J ends, which lost 7 bases and 8 bases, there was a span of 20 bases. Germline V gives CDR1 MNHEY, CDR2 SVGAGI. CDR3 residues: CASTDGALGGGELFF. The CDR3 nucleotides read TGTGCCAGCACCGACGGGGCCCTGGGTGGGGGGGAGCTGTTTTTT.

In its sample, this clone ranks as medium-sized. The chain recombines TRBV4-2 with TRBJ2-5; the D gene is possibly TRBD1 (5 bases). V lost 3 bases to trimming and J lost 3 bases, with 17 bases between them. CDR1 and CDR2 from the germline V gene are LGHNA and YNFKEQ. CDR3 size: 16 residues. The CDR3 sequence: CASSQSGPGSEETQYF. CDR3 sequence (DNA): TGTGCCAGCAGCCAGTCGGGTCCAGGGTCGGAAGAGACCCAGTACTTC.

The chain is built from TRBV30 and TRBJ2-2; 7 bases agree with TRBD1. The V gene end was trimmed by 4 bases and the J gene end by 3 bases; junction bases not matched to a gene: 8. Germline lookup yields CDR1 GTSNPN and CDR2 SVGIG (reference sequence). The CDR3 consists of 15 residues. The CDR3 DNA sequence: TGTGCCTGGACTATACAGGGGCCCCACACCGGGGAGCTGTTTTTT. Its translation is CAWTIQGPHTGELFF.

The chain carries TRBV11-2 and TRBJ2-1; TRBD2 matches 8 bases. V gave up 1 base and J gave up 1 base; unmatched junction bases: 3. The length of the CDR3 is 16 residues. The germline V gene encodes CDR1 SGHAT and CDR2 FQNNGV. Written as DNA, the CDR3 is TGTGCCAGCAGCTTAGGATTAGCGGGGTCCTACAATGAGCAGTTCTTC. Translated, it gives CASSLGLAGSYNEQFF. Combining the CDR3 with reference TRBV11-2 and TRBJ2-1 gives the whole variable domain EAGVAQSPRYKIIEKRQSVAFWCNPISGHATLYWYQQILGQGPKLLIQFQNNGVVDDSQLPKDRFSAERLKGVDSTLKIQPAKLEDSAVYLCASSLGLAGSYNEQFFGPGTRLTVL.

This clone was seen a handful of times. The chain uses TRBV2 and TRBJ2-7; D ambiguous. The CDR3 is made up of 12 amino acids. Deletions cut 3 bases from V and 2 bases from J, with 5 bases between. CDR1 is SNHLY and CDR2 is FYNNEI in the germline V gene. This CDR3 is CASSDGAYEQYF. The CDR3 DNA is TGTGCCAGCAGTGATGGGGCCTACGAGCAGTACTTC. Variable domain in full (rest from reference TRBV2 and TRBJ2-7): EPEVTQTPSHQVTQMGQEVILRCVPISNHLYFYWYRQILGQKVEFLVSFYNNEISEKSEIFDDQFSVERPDGSNFTLKIRSTKLEDSAMYFCASSDGAYEQYFGPGTRLTVT.

There are many counts of this clone. The rearrangement uses TRBV6-4 and TRBJ2-3, with 8 positions matching TRBD2. V lost 6 bases and J lost 4; bases outside the gene matches: 18. This CDR3 comprises 18 residues. From germline, CDR1 is MRHNA and CDR2 SNTAGT. This CDR3 is CASSLGGSSSGGADTQYF. The DNA for the CDR3 is TGTGCCAGCAGCCTCGGGGGATCCTCCAGCGGGGGTGCAGATACGCAGTATTTT.

The CDR3 DNA reads as TGTGCCAGCAGTATCGAAAAGGACAGGCCTAATGAAAAACTGTTTTTT. This encodes CASSIEKDRPNEKLFF. V gene TRBV2 combines with J gene TRBJ1-4; 7 nucleotides match TRBD1. The ends lost 5 bases at V and 3 bases at J; junction bases unmatched: 9. CDR3 size: 16 residues. Germline lookup yields CDR1 SNHLY and CDR2 FYNNEI.

Concerning this clone itself: Other DNA sequences from this sample encode an identical CDR3 as well. The chain links TRBV27 to TRBJ1-1; D ambiguous. This CDR3 spans 13 amino acids. Germline V gives CDR1 MNHEY, CDR2 SMNVEV (reference sequence). Trimming took 2 bases from V and 2 from J, leaving 6 bases between them. The CDR3 region is CASSLGPNTEAFF. Here the CDR3 DNA reads TGTGCCAGCAGTTTAGGACCAAACACTGAAGCTTTCTTT.

The sample holds a few counts of this clone. V gene TRBV30 combines with J gene TRBJ1-1; D gene uncertain. CDR1 GTSNPN and CDR2 SVGIG come from the germline V gene (reference sequence). The CDR3 is 11 amino acids. Trimming removed 0 bases from V and 6 bases from J, with 5 bases in between. CDR3: CAWSVSSEAFF. The CDR3 DNA sequence: TGTGCCTGGAGTGTATCATCTGAAGCTTTCTTT.

V usage is TRBV28 and J usage is TRBJ1-5, with D uncertain. The CDR3 has 13 amino acids. Germline loops: CDR1 MDHEN, CDR2 SYDVKM. V was pared by 2 bases and J by 7 bases, with 9 bases between. For the CDR3, the DNA is TGTGCCAGCAGTTTAATACACCCCCAGCCCCAGCATTTT. Protein: CASSLIHPQPQHF.

This clone has a handful of counts. DNA for the CDR3: TGTGCCAGTAGTATTTGGGGGGCCAGCAATCAGCCCCAGCATTTT. Translated, it gives CASSIWGASNQPQHF. The genes are TRBV19 and TRBJ1-5, with D possibly matching TRBD1 (6 bases). The CDR3 consists of 15 residues. V lost 3 bases and J lost 1, with 10 bases in between. Germline V lookup: CDR1 LNHDA, CDR2 SQIVND (reference sequence).

The genes are TRBV5-4 and TRBJ1-6; D might be TRBD1 (5 bases). CDR3 size: 19 residues. Germline CDR1 is SGHNT and CDR2 is YYREEE (reference sequence). Trimming left V 2 bases short and J 8 bases short, with 26 bases between. The CDR3 region is CASSFKLLRERGFDSPLHF. CDR3 DNA: TGTGCCAGCAGCTTCAAGTTGCTACGGGAGAGGGGCTTTGATTCACCCCTCCACTTT.

This clone was found once. CDR3 DNA sequence: TGTGCCAGCAGCTTATCTACCCGCCTCGAGCAGTACTTC. Its translation: CASSLSTRLEQYF. The chain recombines TRBV13 with TRBJ2-7, with D unresolved. Deletions cut 2 bases from V and 6 bases from J, with 11 bases between. The CDR3 spans 13 residues. Germline values: CDR1 PRHDT, CDR2 FYEKMQ (reference sequence).

The chain uses TRBV28 and TRBJ1-1, with D perhaps TRBD1 (6 bases). The germline gives CDR1 MDHEN, CDR2 SYDVKM. The CDR3 contains 14 residues. V gave up 6 bases and J gave up 4 bases, with 15 bases separating them. This chain's CDR3 is CASSLTGFGTEAFF. The CDR3 nucleotides are TGTGCCAGCAGCTTAACAGGGTTCGGCACTGAAGCTTTCTTT.